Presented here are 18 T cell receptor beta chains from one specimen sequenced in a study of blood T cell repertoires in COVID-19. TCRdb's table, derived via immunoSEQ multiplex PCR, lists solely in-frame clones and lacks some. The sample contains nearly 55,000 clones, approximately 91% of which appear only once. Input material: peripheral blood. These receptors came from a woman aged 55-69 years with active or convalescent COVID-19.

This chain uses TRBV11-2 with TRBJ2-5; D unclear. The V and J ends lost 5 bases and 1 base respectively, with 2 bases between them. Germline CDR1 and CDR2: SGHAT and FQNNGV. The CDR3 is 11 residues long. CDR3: CASSLQETQYF. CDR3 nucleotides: TGTGCCAGCAGCCTCCAAGAGACCCAGTACTTC.

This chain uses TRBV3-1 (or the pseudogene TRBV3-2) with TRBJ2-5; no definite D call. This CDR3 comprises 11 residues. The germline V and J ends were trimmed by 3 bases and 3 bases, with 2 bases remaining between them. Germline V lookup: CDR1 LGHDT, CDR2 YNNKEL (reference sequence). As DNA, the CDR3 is TGTGCCAGCAGCCACGAAGAGACCCAGTACTTC. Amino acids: CASSHEETQYF.

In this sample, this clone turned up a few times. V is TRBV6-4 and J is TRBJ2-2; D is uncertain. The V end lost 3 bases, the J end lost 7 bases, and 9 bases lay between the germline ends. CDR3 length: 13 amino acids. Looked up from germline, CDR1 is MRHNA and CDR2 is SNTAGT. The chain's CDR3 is CASSENDNGELFF. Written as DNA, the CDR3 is TGTGCCAGCAGTGAGAACGACAACGGGGAGCTGTTTTTT.

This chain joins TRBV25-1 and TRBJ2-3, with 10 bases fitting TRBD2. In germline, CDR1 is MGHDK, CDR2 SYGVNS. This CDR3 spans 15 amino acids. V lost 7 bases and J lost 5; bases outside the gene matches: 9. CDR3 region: CASTTTSGVLDTQYF. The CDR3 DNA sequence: TGTGCCAGCACAACCACTAGCGGGGTGCTAGATACGCAGTATTTT.

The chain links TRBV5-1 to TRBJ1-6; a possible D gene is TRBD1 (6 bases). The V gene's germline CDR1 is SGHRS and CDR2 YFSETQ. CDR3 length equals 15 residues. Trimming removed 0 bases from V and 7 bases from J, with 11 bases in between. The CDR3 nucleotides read TGCGCCAGCAGCTTGGATGGGGGCCCGAATTCACCCCTCCACTTT. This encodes CASSLDGGPNSPLHF.

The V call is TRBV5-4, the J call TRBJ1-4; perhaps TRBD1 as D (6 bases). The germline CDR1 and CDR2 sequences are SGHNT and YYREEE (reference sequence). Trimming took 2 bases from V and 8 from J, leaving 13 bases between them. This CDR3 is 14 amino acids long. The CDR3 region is CASSLQGGQEKLFF. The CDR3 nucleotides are TGTGCCAGCAGCTTACAGGGAGGGCAGGAAAAACTGTTTTTT.

CDR3 in amino acids: CASRLTGGDGGELFF. Written as DNA, the CDR3 is TGTGCCAGCAGGCTAACAGGGGGCGACGGCGGGGAGCTGTTTTTT. The chain uses TRBV28 and TRBJ2-2; 9 nucleotides align to TRBD1. The CDR3 is made up of 15 amino acids. Germline V lookup: CDR1 MDHEN, CDR2 SYDVKM. J was trimmed by 7 bases and V by 6 bases; bases with no gene match: 9.

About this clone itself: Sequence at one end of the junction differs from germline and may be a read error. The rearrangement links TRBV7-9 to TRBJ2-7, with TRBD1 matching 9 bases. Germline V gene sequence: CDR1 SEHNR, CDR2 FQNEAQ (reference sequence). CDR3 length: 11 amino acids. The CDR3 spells CASSLGDRAFF. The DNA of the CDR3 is TGTGCCAGCAGCTTAGGGGACAGGGCCTTTTTC.

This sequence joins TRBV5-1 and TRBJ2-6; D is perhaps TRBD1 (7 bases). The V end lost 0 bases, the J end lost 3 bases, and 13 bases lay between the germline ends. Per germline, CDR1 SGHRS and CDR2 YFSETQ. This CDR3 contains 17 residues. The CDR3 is CASSLGSGGFGANVLTF. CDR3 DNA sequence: TGCGCCAGCAGCTTGGGTTCAGGGGGGTTTGGGGCCAACGTCCTGACTTTC. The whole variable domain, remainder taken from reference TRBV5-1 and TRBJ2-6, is KAGVTQTPRYLIKTRGQQVTLSCSPISGHRSVSWYQQTPGQGLQFLFEYFSETQRNKGNFPGRFSGRQFSNSRSEMNVSTLELGDSALYLCASSLGSGGFGANVLTFGAGSRLTVL.

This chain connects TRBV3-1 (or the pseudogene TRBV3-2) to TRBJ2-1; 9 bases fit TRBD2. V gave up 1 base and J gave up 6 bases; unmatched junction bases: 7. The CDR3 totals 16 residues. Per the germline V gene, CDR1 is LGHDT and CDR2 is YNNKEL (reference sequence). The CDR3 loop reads CASSQVAGTSSNEQFF. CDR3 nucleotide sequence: TGTGCCAGCAGCCAAGTGGCCGGGACTAGCTCCAATGAGCAGTTCTTC.

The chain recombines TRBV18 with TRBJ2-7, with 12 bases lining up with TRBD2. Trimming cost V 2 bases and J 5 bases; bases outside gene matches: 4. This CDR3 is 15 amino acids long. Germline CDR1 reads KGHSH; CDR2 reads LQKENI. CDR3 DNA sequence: TGTGCCAGCTCACCAGCAACTAGCGGGAGGAACGAGCAGTACTTC. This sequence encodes CASSPATSGRNEQYF.

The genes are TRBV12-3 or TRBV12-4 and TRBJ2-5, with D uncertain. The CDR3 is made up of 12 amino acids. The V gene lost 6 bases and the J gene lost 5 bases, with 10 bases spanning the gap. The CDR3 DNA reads TGTGCCAGCAGCCAATTACGGGAGACCCAGTACTTC. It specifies CASSQLRETQYF.

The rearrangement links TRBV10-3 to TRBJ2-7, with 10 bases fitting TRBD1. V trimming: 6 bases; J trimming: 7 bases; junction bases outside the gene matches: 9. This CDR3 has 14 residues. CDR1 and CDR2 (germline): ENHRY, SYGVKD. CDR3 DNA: TGTGCCATCAGCGGGGACAGGGGAAATCGGGAGCAGTACTTC. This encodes CAISGDRGNREQYF.

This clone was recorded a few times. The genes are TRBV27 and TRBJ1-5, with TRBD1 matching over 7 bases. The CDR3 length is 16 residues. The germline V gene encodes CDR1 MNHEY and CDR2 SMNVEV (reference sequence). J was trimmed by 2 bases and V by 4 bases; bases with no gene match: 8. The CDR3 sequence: CASSSLGQGGNQPQHF. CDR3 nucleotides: TGTGCCAGCAGTTCCTTGGGGCAGGGGGGCAATCAGCCCCAGCATTTT.

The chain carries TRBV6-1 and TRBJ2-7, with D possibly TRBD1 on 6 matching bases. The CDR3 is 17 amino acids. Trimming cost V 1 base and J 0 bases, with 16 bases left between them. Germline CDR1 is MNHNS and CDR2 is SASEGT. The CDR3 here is CASSEEETGRSSYEQYF. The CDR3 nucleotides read TGTGCCAGCAGTGAAGAAGAGACAGGTCGAAGCTCCTACGAGCAGTACTTC.

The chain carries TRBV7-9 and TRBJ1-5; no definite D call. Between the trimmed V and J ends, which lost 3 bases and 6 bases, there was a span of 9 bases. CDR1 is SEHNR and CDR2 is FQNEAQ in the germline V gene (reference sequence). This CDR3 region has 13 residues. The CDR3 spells CASSFEGPQPQHF. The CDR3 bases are TGTGCCAGCAGCTTCGAGGGTCCTCAGCCCCAGCATTTT.

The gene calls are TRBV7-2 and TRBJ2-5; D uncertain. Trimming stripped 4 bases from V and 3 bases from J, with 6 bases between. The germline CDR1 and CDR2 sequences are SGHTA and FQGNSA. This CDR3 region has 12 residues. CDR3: CASSSLKETQYF. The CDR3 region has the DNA TGTGCCAGCAGCTCACTTAAAGAGACCCAGTACTTC.

This chain's CDR3 is CASSLDRNYGYTF. The CDR3 bases are TGTGCCAGCAGTCTTGACAGAAACTATGGCTACACCTTC. The J gene is TRBJ1-2, the V gene TRBV6-2 or TRBV6-3; weak D call: TRBD1 (5 bases). The CDR3 covers 13 residues. Germline assignment: CDR1 MNHEY and CDR2 SVGEGT. Trimming pared 5 bases from V and 2 bases from J, leaving 9 bases between.